These 2 T cell receptor beta chains were all obtained from the same sample, sequenced in a study of cytomegalovirus exposure and HLA in healthy donors. Primers for the PCR totalled 60 Vbeta and 13 Jbeta. Clones were read by immunoSEQ multiplex PCR, and TCRdb kept only the in-frame ones, dropping some. Of 70,000 to 95,000 clones in the sample, under 80% were seen once. Sequencing used PBMCs. The receptors come from a human donor in good health.

J is TRBJ2-2 and V is TRBV7-6; tentative D call: TRBD1 (5 bases). CDR3 length equals 15 residues. Germline V CDR1 and CDR2: SGHVS, FNYEAQ. The V end was cut by 5 bases, the J end by 3 bases, with 13 bases between. CDR3 sequence: CASSGLQGYTGELFF. The CDR3 coding sequence is TGTGCCAGCAGCGGTCTCCAGGGATACACCGGGGAGCTGTTTTTT.

The chain links TRBV29-1 to TRBJ2-7; 7 bases line up with TRBD1. The length of the CDR3 is 14 residues. CDR1 SQVTM and CDR2 ANQGSEA come from the germline V gene. The V and J ends lost 4 bases and 3 bases, in that order; junction bases with no gene match: 9. The CDR3 spells CSVGGQGEFYEQYF. DNA of the CDR3: TGCAGCGTTGGAGGCCAGGGGGAATTCTACGAGCAGTACTTC.